This T cell receptor beta chain was recorded in a study of T cells in women clearing cervical HPV infection. Overall study context: With HLA typing for only a few women, HLA confounding remains possible.

Points from the study as a whole: Combining TCR richness with V gene abundances gave roughly 0.8 AUC. Richness differences could reflect unmeasured T-cell content per sample.

With regard to this clone: The antigen remains undetermined. The read ends 3 residues before the CDR3 terminus; that terminus is restored from the germline J gene.

This table comes from immunoSEQ multiplex PCR, and its TCRdb copy is limited to in-frame clones, with some not included. The specimen's table records about 35,000 clones. Prevalent HPV16 infections were excluded; only incident single HPV16 infections included. The CDR3 covers 15 residues. Germline-derived CDR1 and CDR2 are SEHNR and FQNEAQ (reference sequence). The V segment lost 5 bases and the J segment 0 bases; nucleotides outside the gene matches: 3. The chain uses TRBV7-9 and TRBJ2-7; 11 bases are shared with TRBD2. Sequencing was carried out using blood buffy coat. This TCR came from a woman between 18 and 69 years old with a cervical HPV16 infection that either progressed to CIN3+ or cleared (not recorded which). The covered CDR3 bases are TGTGCCAGCAGCCGCGGGACTAGCGGCTCCTACGAG. As protein: CASSRGTSGSYE. In full, the CDR3 is CASSRGTSGSYEQYF. The full variable domain, with the rest looked up from reference TRBV7-9 and TRBJ2-7, is DTGVSQNPRHKITKRGQNVTFRCDPISEHNRLYWYRQTLGQGPEFLTYFQNEAQLEKSRLLSDRFSAERPKGSFSTLEIQRTEQGDSAMYLCASSRGTSGSYEQYFGPGTRLTVT.